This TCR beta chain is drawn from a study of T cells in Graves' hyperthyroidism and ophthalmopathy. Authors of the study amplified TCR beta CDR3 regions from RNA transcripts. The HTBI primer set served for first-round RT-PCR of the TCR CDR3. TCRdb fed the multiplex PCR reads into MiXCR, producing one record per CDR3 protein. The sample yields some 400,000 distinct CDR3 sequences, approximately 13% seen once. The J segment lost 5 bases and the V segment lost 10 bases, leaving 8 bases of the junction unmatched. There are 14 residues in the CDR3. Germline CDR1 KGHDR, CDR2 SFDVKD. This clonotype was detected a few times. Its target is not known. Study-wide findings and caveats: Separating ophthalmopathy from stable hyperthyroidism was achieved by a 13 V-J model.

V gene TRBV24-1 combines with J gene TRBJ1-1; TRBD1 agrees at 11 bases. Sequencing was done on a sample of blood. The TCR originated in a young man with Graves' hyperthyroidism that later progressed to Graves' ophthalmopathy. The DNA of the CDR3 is TGTGCCACGGAAGATGGACAGGGGGCGACTGAAGCTTTCTTT. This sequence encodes CATEDGQGATEAFF.